This record looks at one T cell receptor (beta chain) sequence and its context. Its antigen remains unidentified. V was pared by 4 bases and J by 9 bases, with 17 bases between. CDR3 length: 15 amino acids. Looked up from germline, CDR1 is SGDLS and CDR2 is YYNGEE. Random hexamers primed reverse transcription of roughly 0.5 to 1 ug RNA. Amplification of TCR beta CDR3 across 54 Vbeta and 13 Jbeta was performed with immunoSEQ multiplex PCR. One entry per CDR3 protein, called by TCRdb with MiXCR from the immunoSEQ multiplex PCR reads. The sample consists of tens of thousands of distinct CDR3 sequences, roughly 91% of them appearing once. Patients with Susac syndrome showed fulfilment of recently defined diagnostic criteria for definite or probable disease. FACS was used to enrich TEMRA cells, whereas the CD8+ and CD4+ T cells were obtained by negative isolation. The data were obtained in a study of CD8 T cells in Susac syndrome.

Study conclusions and caveats: The study recognized that its TCR sequencing and HLA analysis covered a relatively small number of individuals.

This TCR was sampled from a human donor with Susac syndrome. The specimen was CD4+ T cells from PBMCs. The J gene is TRBJ1-6, the V gene TRBV9; D is possibly TRBD1 (5 bases). The CDR3 DNA reads as TGTGCCAGCAGCCCACGAGGGGACTCAACTTCACCCCTCCACTTT. Protein product: CASSPRGDSTSPLHF.